This T cell receptor (beta chain) was identified in a study of PD-L1 blockade in urothelial cancer. Study conclusions and caveats: In blood sampled pretreatment, TCR clonality below the median predicted better survival.

Of note for this clone: Its target is unknown.

Data came from immunoSEQ multiplex PCR; TCRdb stores just in-frame clones and leaves some out. The sample records about 52,000 clones, about three quarters being singletons. This CDR3 has 18 amino acids. Trimming cost V 5 bases and J 0 bases, with 22 bases left between them. Germline CDR1 is MNHEY and CDR2 is SMNVEV (reference sequence). Time point of the sample: pretreatment peripheral blood. The rearrangement joins TRBV27 to TRBJ1-2; D remains unclear. Sequencing used PBMCs, obtained around atezolizumab (anti-PD-L1) treatment. The TCR sequence derives from a man in his 70s with urothelial cancer. The CDR3 region is CASSPRAGGHSANYGYTF. The CDR3 coding sequence is TGTGCCAGCAGTCCGCGGGCGGGTGGGCATTCAGCTAACTATGGCTACACCTTC.